The 28 T cell receptor beta chains given below trace back to one sample, sequenced in a study of immune cell composition in non-small cell lung cancer. Using immunoSEQ multiplex PCR, the repertoire was profiled, and TCRdb retains in-frame clones only, with some absent. The sample shows fewer than 15,000 clones, roughly 66% of them seen only once. Material for sequencing was lung tumor tissue. The receptors here all came from a human donor with non-small cell lung cancer.

This chain joins TRBV7-9 and TRBJ2-7, with 9 bases identical to TRBD1. V lost 5 bases, J lost 5 bases, and 13 bases stayed unmatched. The germline V gene has CDR1 SEHNR and CDR2 FQNEAQ (reference sequence). This CDR3 is built from 16 residues. The CDR3 nucleotides read TGTGCCAGCAGCCTATCGCCATGGACAGGGGAGAACGAGCAGTACTTC. Its protein product is CASSLSPWTGENEQYF.

This chain joins TRBV28 and TRBJ1-6; TRBD1 might be the D (5 bases). The CDR3 extends over 14 amino acids. From germline, CDR1 is MDHEN and CDR2 SYDVKM. Trimming removed 3 bases at V and 7 bases at J, with 10 bases between. In nucleotides, the CDR3 is TGTGCCAGCAGTTTGGGAGGGGAGAATTCACCCCTCCACTTT. This codes for CASSLGGENSPLHF.

This sequence joins TRBV19 and TRBJ2-3; TRBD2 agrees at 9 bases. There are 17 residues in the CDR3. Germline V lookup: CDR1 LNHDA, CDR2 SQIVND (reference sequence). The junction had 9 bases not matched to a gene; V was cut back by 3 bases and J by 2 bases. The CDR3 sequence is CASSIFGSGSYTDTQYF. The CDR3 coding sequence is TGTGCCAGTAGTATTTTTGGTAGCGGGAGCTACACAGATACGCAGTATTTT.

The chain links TRBV4-3 to TRBJ1-5; possible D gene TRBD1, 5 bases. The CDR3 extends over 15 amino acids. Germline V gene lookup returns CDR1 LGHNA and CDR2 YSLEER. The V gene lost 4 bases and the J gene lost 2 bases, with 12 bases spanning the gap. For the CDR3, the DNA is TGCGCCAGCAGCCCCGCCGCGGGGCGCAATCAGCCCCAGCATTTT. It specifies CASSPAAGRNQPQHF.

The chain is built from TRBV11-3 and TRBJ1-3; D is perhaps TRBD1 (6 bases). Trimming removed 6 bases at V and 1 base at J, with 16 bases between. CDR3 length: 16 residues. Germline CDR1 is SGHNT and CDR2 is YENEEA. Here the CDR3 DNA reads TGTGCCAGCAGTTCAAACAGGGATGGTTCTGGAAACACCATATATTTT. Translation: CASSSNRDGSGNTIYF.

The genes are TRBV29-1 and TRBJ2-1; D is unresolved. The CDR3 sequence is 10 residues long. CDR1 SQVTM and CDR2 ANQGSEA come from the germline V gene. Trimming removed 3 bases from V and 9 bases from J, with 6 bases in between. CDR3 bases: TGCAGCGTTGACAGTGGTGAGCAGTTCTTC. It codes for CSVDSGEQFF.

The J gene is TRBJ1-5, the V gene TRBV10-2; no clear D gene. Germline V gene data show CDR1 as WSHSY and CDR2 as SAAADI. The CDR3 loop spans 13 amino acids. Trimming removed 10 bases at V and 0 bases at J, with 10 bases between. The CDR3 sequence is CATKGGSNQPQHF. The CDR3 DNA reads TGCGCCACGAAGGGAGGTAGCAATCAGCCCCAGCATTTT.

The chain has TRBV7-9 and TRBJ2-7; 10 bases line up with TRBD1. The germline V gene has CDR1 SEHNR and CDR2 FQNEAQ (reference sequence). The trim removed 2 bases at V and 3 bases at J, leaving 4 bases unmatched. The CDR3 runs 15 residues. The CDR3 loop is CASSLPGQGIYEQYF. The CDR3 coding sequence is TGTGCCAGCAGCTTACCGGGACAGGGGATCTACGAGCAGTACTTC.

V usage is TRBV19 and J usage is TRBJ1-2; 8 bases line up with TRBD1. After removal of 1 base from V and 2 bases from J, the junction contained 6 bases not matched to a gene. Germline CDR1 and CDR2: LNHDA and SQIVND (reference sequence). CDR3 length equals 16 residues. The CDR3 bases are TGTGCCAGTAGTATAGTTCTCCGGACAGGGAACTATGGCTACACCTTC. Encoded protein: CASSIVLRTGNYGYTF. The complete variable domain, with remaining parts taken from reference TRBV19 and TRBJ1-2, reads DGGITQSPKYLFRKEGQNVTLSCEQNLNHDAMYWYRQDPGQGLRLIYYSQIVNDFQKGDIAEGYSVSREKKESFPLTVTSAQKNPTAFYLCASSIVLRTGNYGYTFGSGTRLTVV.

This clone was recorded a few times. This chain connects TRBV27 to TRBJ1-2; D uncertain. CDR1 MNHEY and CDR2 SMNVEV come from the germline V gene (reference sequence). V lost 5 bases and J lost 4, with 23 bases in between. The CDR3 consists of 17 residues. The CDR3 DNA is TGTGCCAGCAGTCCCAATATAGTGCTTCTCTACCTCTATGGCTACACCTTC. Protein: CASSPNIVLLYLYGYTF.

The chain employs TRBV7-2 and TRBJ1-2; tentatively, D is TRBD1 (6 bases). CDR1 is SGHTA and CDR2 is FQGNSA in the germline V gene. This CDR3 has 13 amino acids. Trimming left V 3 bases short and J 5 bases short, with 10 bases between. CDR3 sequence: CASSFTQGYGYTF. The CDR3 nucleotides read TGTGCCAGCAGCTTTACTCAGGGGTATGGCTACACCTTC.

This rearrangement joins TRBV6-5 to TRBJ1-2; a possible D gene is TRBD1 (5 bases). From germline, CDR1 is MNHEY and CDR2 SVGAGI. The V and J ends lost 0 bases and 4 bases respectively, with 9 bases between them. This CDR3 spans 14 amino acids. The CDR3 is CASSYSGRAYGYTF. The CDR3 bases are TGTGCCAGCAGTTACTCGGGCAGGGCCTATGGCTACACCTTC.

V and J are TRBV5-4 and TRBJ2-4; 9 bases map to TRBD1. This CDR3 contains 14 residues. CDR1 SGHNT and CDR2 YYREEE come from the germline V gene (reference sequence). V gave up 4 bases and J gave up 6 bases; unmatched junction bases: 5. The CDR3 region is CASSLTGQGNIQYF. In DNA, the CDR3 is TGTGCCAGCAGCCTAACGGGACAGGGAAACATTCAGTACTTC.

The V and J genes are TRBV18 and TRBJ1-1, with D possibly being TRBD1 (5 bases). CDR3 length equals 16 residues. Between the trimmed V and J ends, which lost 2 bases and 6 bases, there was a span of 19 bases. CDR1 is KGHSH, CDR2 LQKENI, per germline. CDR3 in DNA: TGTGCCAGCTCACCAATAGCCTGGGGCGCGCCCCCTGAAGCTTTCTTT. This codes for CASSPIAWGAPPEAFF.

The rearrangement links TRBV25-1 to TRBJ2-3, with 7 bases aligning to TRBD1. The CDR3 runs to 15 residues. Germline lookup yields CDR1 MGHDK and CDR2 SYGVNS. V lost 3 bases, J lost 3 bases, and 6 bases stayed unmatched. CDR3 coding DNA: TGTGCCAGCAGTGATGTTGGGACAGAGACAGATACGCAGTATTTT. It encodes CASSDVGTETDTQYF.

This clone was recorded a few times. The chain recombines TRBV7-2 with TRBJ2-5, with TRBD1 matching 8 bases. The CDR3 is 14 residues long. Germline-derived CDR1 and CDR2 are SGHTA and FQGNSA. Trimming cost V 7 bases and J 4 bases; bases outside gene matches: 8. The CDR3 protein is CASTSGQGAETQYF. CDR3 DNA: TGTGCCAGCACCTCAGGGCAGGGGGCAGAGACCCAGTACTTC.

This rearrangement joins TRBV7-3 to TRBJ2-2; 9 nucleotides line up with TRBD2. Germline V gene sequence: CDR1 SGHTA, CDR2 FQGTGA. The CDR3 runs 16 residues. V was clipped by 5 bases and J by 2 bases; unmatched bases: 6. The CDR3 loop reads CASSTSGGTNTGELFF. The CDR3 DNA sequence: TGTGCCAGCAGCACCAGCGGGGGGACCAACACCGGGGAGCTGTTTTTT.

This chain links TRBV9 with TRBJ1-1, with D perhaps TRBD1 (6 bases). The CDR3 is made up of 15 amino acids. From germline, CDR1 is SGDLS and CDR2 YYNGEE. Deletions cut 5 bases from V and 7 bases from J, with 21 bases between. The CDR3 coding sequence is TGTGCCAGCAGTCACATCGTGTCCGTGGACAGTGAAGCTTTCTTT. Amino acid sequence: CASSHIVSVDSEAFF. Full variable domain (missing parts from reference TRBV9 and TRBJ1-1): DSGVTQTPKHLITATGQRVTLRCSPRSGDLSVYWYQQSLDQGLQFLIQYYNGEERAKGNILERFSAQQFPDLHSELNLSSLELGDSALYFCASSHIVSVDSEAFFGQGTRLTVV.

This rearrangement joins TRBV29-1 to TRBJ2-2; 9 nucleotides agree with TRBD1. CDR3 size: 14 residues. V gave up 5 bases and J gave up 5 bases; unmatched junction bases: 6. In germline, CDR1 is SQVTM, CDR2 ANQGSEA. CDR3 protein: CSVRRDRETGELFF. CDR3 sequence (DNA): TGCAGCGTTCGCCGGGACAGGGAGACCGGGGAGCTGTTTTTT.

The chain uses TRBV4-2 and TRBJ2-5, with a tentative D call TRBD2 (5 bases). The CDR3 totals 13 residues. Germline values: CDR1 LGHNA, CDR2 YNFKEQ. Trimming shortened V by 1 base and J by 5 bases, and 8 bases separated the two germline ends. The CDR3 protein is CASSQVGVETQYF. In DNA form, the CDR3 reads TGTGCCAGCAGCCAAGTCGGGGTCGAGACCCAGTACTTC.

This clone was observed a few times. This rearrangement joins TRBV19 to TRBJ1-2, with TRBD1 matching 7 bases. Germline assignment: CDR1 LNHDA and CDR2 SQIVND (reference sequence). The ends lost 8 bases at V and 4 bases at J; junction bases unmatched: 7. This CDR3 is 13 amino acids long. The CDR3 protein is CASPGTEFYGYTF. CDR3 coding DNA: TGTGCCAGTCCCGGGACAGAGTTCTATGGCTACACCTTC.

J is TRBJ2-5 and V is TRBV4-2; possibly TRBD1 for D (6 bases). CDR3 length: 17 amino acids. Trimming shortened V by 1 base and J by 5 bases, and 20 bases separated the two germline ends. Looked up from germline, CDR1 is LGHNA and CDR2 is YNFKEQ. CDR3 protein: CASSQGEGGENMETQYF. Here the CDR3 DNA reads TGTGCCAGCAGCCAAGGGGAAGGGGGAGAAAATATGGAGACCCAGTACTTC.

V gene TRBV19 combines with J gene TRBJ1-5, with D maybe TRBD1 (5 bases). The germline gives CDR1 LNHDA, CDR2 SQIVND (reference sequence). The CDR3 consists of 15 residues. V gave up 3 bases and J gave up 4 bases, with 13 bases separating them. DNA of the CDR3: TGTGCCAGTAGTATTACCCCAGGGCGGAATCAGCCCCAGCATTTT. Its protein product is CASSITPGRNQPQHF.

The table lists this clone with a count of one. The chain carries TRBV5-1 and TRBJ2-5, with 7 nucleotides matching TRBD1. This CDR3 spans 14 amino acids. The ends lost 4 bases at V and 1 base at J; junction bases unmatched: 4. In germline, CDR1 is SGHRS, CDR2 YFSETQ. CDR3 region: CASSPRQGQETQYF. CDR3 in DNA: TGCGCCAGCAGCCCTCGACAGGGCCAAGAGACCCAGTACTTC.

The chain employs TRBV10-3 and TRBJ2-3; 13 bases agree with TRBD2. Losses at the gene ends were 5 bases for V and 1 base for J; bases not matched to a gene: 6. Per germline, CDR1 ENHRY and CDR2 SYGVKD. This CDR3 has 17 residues. CDR3 sequence reads: CAISLGLAGPRTDTQYF. DNA for the CDR3: TGTGCCATCAGTTTGGGACTAGCGGGACCCCGCACAGATACGCAGTATTTT.

The rearrangement uses TRBV19 and TRBJ1-4; 9 bases match TRBD1. The CDR3 covers 13 residues. Germline V gene data show CDR1 as LNHDA and CDR2 as SQIVND (reference sequence). Unmatched junction bases numbered 7, after V lost 9 bases and J lost 8 bases. The CDR3 DNA reads TGTGCCAGCAACAGGGGGCTCGGGGAAAAACTGTTTTTT. Amino acids: CASNRGLGEKLFF.

This clone is a singleton in its sample. The genes are TRBV7-3 and TRBJ2-5; TRBD1 aligns across 7 bases. The J segment lost 3 bases and the V segment lost 2 bases, leaving 3 bases of the junction unmatched. This CDR3 has 14 amino acids. Germline lookup yields CDR1 SGHTA and CDR2 FQGTGA. The CDR3 region has the DNA TGTGCCAGCAGCTTAGCCGGGACAGAAGAGACCCAGTACTTC. It yields the protein CASSLAGTEETQYF.

CDR3 coding DNA: TGTGCCAGCAGGGCTTTGAATCAGCCCCAGCATTTT. Translated: CASRALNQPQHF. The V call is TRBV6-5, the J call TRBJ1-5, with unresolved D. The V end lost 6 bases, the J end lost 4 bases, and 7 bases lay between the germline ends. Per the germline V gene, CDR1 is MNHEY and CDR2 is SVGAGI. The CDR3 loop spans 12 amino acids.